The clone carrying this T cell receptor (beta chain) was counted a single time. What it binds is not known. The CDR3 is 16 amino acids. V was trimmed by 0 bases and J by 2 bases, leaving 14 bases between them. Germline V gives CDR1 SGHRS, CDR2 YFSETQ. The data were taken from a study of OX40 agonist ivuxolimab in advanced cancers. Assay: immunoSEQ multiplex PCR; the TCRdb copy retains only in-frame clones and omits some. The top ten clones hold roughly 5.5% of a sample with roughly 76,000 clones, approximately 85% of them seen once. Study-level points and caveats: Nonresponders included some who also had low normalized T-cell clonal expansion.

The sequenced sample was CD4+ or CD8+ T cells sorted from blood, obtained in a trial of the OX40 agonist ivuxolimab. This TCR derives from an adult with an advanced solid tumor such as melanoma, head and neck, liver or kidney cancer. The chain recombines TRBV5-1 with TRBJ1-1; D may be TRBD1 (6 bases). The CDR3 DNA follows: TGCGCCAGCAGCTTGGAGACGGGACACACCAACACTGAAGCTTTCTTT. It specifies CASSLETGHTNTEAFF.